This T cell receptor (beta chain) was recorded in a study of identical twins. Using its own MiXCR run on the 5' RACE reads, TCRdb lists one record per CDR3 protein. This sample carries approximately 300,000 distinct CDR3 sequences, 8.5% to 9.5% of them seen once, and the ten largest clones take roughly 6.8%. The V gene's germline CDR1 is MGHDK and CDR2 SYGVNS. V was clipped by 4 bases and J by 0 bases; unmatched bases: 7. This CDR3 region has 16 residues. Another study also made use of these data, one on yellow fever vaccine responses in identical twins.

Sequencing input: CD8+ T cells sorted from blood. The chain is built from TRBV25-1 and TRBJ2-3, with 7 bases lining up with TRBD2. The source is a young woman in good health. The CDR3 coding sequence is TGTGCCAGCAGTGGTACTAGCGACCCTAGCACAGATACGCAGTATTTT. Its protein product is CASSGTSDPSTDTQYF.